The clone carrying this T cell receptor (beta chain) was counted between two and nine times. Its cognate antigen is unknown. This record belongs to a study of T cells in localized non-small cell lung cancer. General study findings and limits: Paired adjacent lung recovered a median about 60 of the top 100 tumor clones. Heterogeneity remains possible because sequencing was limited to only one tumor region.

Germline V CDR1 and CDR2: MNHGY, SAAAGT. This CDR3 comprises 15 residues. V was cut by 6 bases and J by 0 bases, with 11 bases left in between. TCRdb keeps only in-frame clones here, not all; method: immunoSEQ multiplex PCR. The sample has about 2,900 clones; roughly 23% are singletons. The genes are TRBV6-8 and TRBJ1-4; D not resolved. Material: lung tumor tissue, obtained before any cancer treatment. This TCR came from a male donor at least 60 years old with stage III lung adenocarcinoma. Here the CDR3 reads CASREGATTNEKLFF. In nucleotides, the CDR3 is TGTGCCAGCAGAGAGGGCGCCACAACTAATGAAAAACTGTTTTTT.